These 18 T cell receptor beta chains share one sample of origin, sequenced in a study of T cell clonotyping in hematopoietic cell transplantation. Time point here: recipient sample about 28 days before transplant, after cytoreduction. This table comes from immunoSEQ multiplex PCR, and its TCRdb copy is limited to in-frame clones, with some not included. The table includes fewer than 15,000 clones, 80% to 85% detected once. This specimen consisted of peripheral blood mononuclear cells, obtained before stem cell transplant. Receptor source: a man aged 55 to 70 with acute myeloid leukemia. Some clones in this sample may be carry-over from other donors' samples.

The chain is built from TRBV7-9 and TRBJ2-7; D not certain. This CDR3 has 11 amino acids. The germline CDR1 and CDR2 sequences are SEHNR and FQNEAQ (reference sequence). Trimming cost V 5 bases and J 1 base, with 3 bases left between them. The CDR3 region has the DNA TGTGCCAGCAGCGTATCCTACGAGCAGTACTTC. Encoded protein: CASSVSYEQYF.

This clone was observed a single time. This chain connects TRBV7-4 to TRBJ1-5, with D maybe TRBD1 (5 bases). Looked up from germline, CDR1 is SGHVT and CDR2 is SQSDAQ. The CDR3 is 17 amino acids. V lost 4 bases and J lost 11, with 27 bases in between. CDR3 sequence (DNA): TGTGCCAGCAGCTCTGGGCGTTGGCAGGAGGGACCCTCGACCCAGCATTTT. Amino acid sequence: CASSSGRWQEGPSTQHF.

Only one count was recorded for this clone. The chain combines TRBV6-1 with TRBJ2-3; tentative D call: TRBD2 (7 bases). The V end was cut by 6 bases, the J end by 2 bases, with 12 bases between. Germline loops: CDR1 MNHNS, CDR2 SASEGT. CDR3 length: 14 amino acids. The CDR3 loop reads CASRIAGATDTQYF. Written as DNA, the CDR3 is TGTGCCAGCAGAATCGCGGGGGCCACAGATACGCAGTATTTT.

The V and J genes are TRBV5-8 and TRBJ2-3; TRBD1 matches at 9 bases. The ends lost 6 bases at V and 2 bases at J; junction bases unmatched: 7. The CDR3 contains 15 residues. Germline CDR1 is SGHTS and CDR2 is YDEGEE. CDR3 region: CASTARDRVTDTQYF. The CDR3 coding sequence is TGTGCCAGCACGGCACGGGACAGGGTCACAGATACGCAGTATTTT.

The chain joins TRBV7-2 to TRBJ1-1; TRBD1 might be the D (6 bases). CDR1 SGHTA and CDR2 FQGNSA come from the germline V gene. V gave up 5 bases and J gave up 4 bases, with 14 bases separating them. The CDR3 is made up of 14 amino acids. The CDR3 loop is CASSPNIGGTEAFF. The CDR3 DNA sequence: TGTGCCAGCAGCCCTAACATAGGGGGCACTGAAGCTTTCTTT.

The rearrangement joins TRBV14 to TRBJ1-1; D unresolved. Trimming shortened V by 0 bases and J by 2 bases, and 22 bases separated the two germline ends. Germline CDR1 reads SGHDN; CDR2 reads FVKESK. This CDR3 is 19 amino acids long. The CDR3 is CASSQEHFPRGGKNTEAFF. The CDR3 nucleotides are TGTGCCAGCAGCCAAGAGCATTTCCCCCGGGGAGGGAAAAACACTGAAGCTTTCTTT.

The chain uses TRBV7-9 and TRBJ2-1; 8 nucleotides align to TRBD2. CDR1 is SEHNR, CDR2 FQNEAQ, per germline (reference sequence). V lost 5 bases and J lost 7; bases outside the gene matches: 7. This CDR3 is 14 amino acids long. The CDR3 region is CASSPRGGLNEQFF. The CDR3 DNA sequence: TGTGCCAGCAGCCCCCGGGGGGGCTTAAATGAGCAGTTCTTC.

This chain links TRBV6-5 with TRBJ1-1, with D uncertain. Per the germline V gene, CDR1 is MNHEY and CDR2 is SVGAGI. V was clipped by 5 bases and J by 6 bases, with 13 bases between them. This CDR3 is built from 13 residues. The CDR3 DNA is TGTGCCAGCAGTCTTAACTCGGGCGCTGAAGCTTTCTTT. The encoded protein is CASSLNSGAEAFF.

This clone turned up a few times. The J gene is TRBJ1-1, the V gene TRBV2; D possibly corresponds to TRBD1 (5 bases). V was trimmed by 6 bases and J by 2 bases, leaving 16 bases between them. Germline-derived CDR1 and CDR2 are SNHLY and FYNNEI. The CDR3 is made up of 15 amino acids. CDR3 DNA sequence: TGTGCCAGCAGATACCAGGGAGCGAGTAACACTGAAGCTTTCTTT. As protein: CASRYQGASNTEAFF.

The table lists this clone with a count of one. The chain combines TRBV5-1 with TRBJ1-1, with TRBD1 matching 8 bases. Germline V lookup: CDR1 SGHRS, CDR2 YFSETQ. This CDR3 spans 14 amino acids. Trimming took 0 bases from V and 8 from J; bases not matched to a gene: 6. The CDR3, as DNA: TGCGCCAGCAGCTTGGTATCGGGGACAGGAGAAGCTTTCTTT. This codes for CASSLVSGTGEAFF.

The chain employs TRBV7-9 and TRBJ2-5, with a weak D call TRBD2 (5 bases). CDR1 and CDR2 (germline): SEHNR, FQNEAQ (reference sequence). There are 16 residues in the CDR3. The V gene lost 5 bases and the J gene lost 5 bases, with 21 bases spanning the gap. The CDR3 coding sequence is TGTGCCAGCAGCCGCCTCGGGGTGTTGGCCGACGAGACCCAGTACTTC. This codes for CASSRLGVLADETQYF.

The chain carries TRBV6-5 and TRBJ1-1; 7 bases match TRBD1. Germline-derived CDR1 and CDR2 are MNHEY and SVGAGI. V shed 6 bases and J 7 bases; nucleotides not matched to a gene: 5. The CDR3 totals 12 residues. CDR3 sequence reads: CASRNRGGEAFF. DNA for the CDR3: TGTGCCAGCAGAAACAGGGGTGGTGAAGCTTTCTTT.

The table lists this clone with a count of one. The chain recombines TRBV29-1 with TRBJ1-2; D unresolved. Per germline, CDR1 SQVTM and CDR2 ANQGSEA. V was clipped by 0 bases and J by 7 bases, with 6 bases between them. The CDR3 totals 11 residues. CDR3 in DNA: TGCAGCGTTGAAGACGGGTCTGGCTACACCTTC. This encodes CSVEDGSGYTF.

This clone was seen only a few times. The chain couples TRBV29-1 to TRBJ2-7; 8 nucleotides line up with TRBD1. Looked up from germline, CDR1 is SQVTM and CDR2 is ANQGSEA. Trimming at V came to 6 bases and at J to 6 bases, leaving 10 bases not matched to a gene. The CDR3 runs 13 residues. In DNA form, the CDR3 reads TGCAGCGTGACCGGGACAGGTAGTTTCGAGCAGTACTTC. As protein: CSVTGTGSFEQYF.

The CDR3 nucleotides are TGTGCCAGCAGCTTCGACTTTGCTAGCACAGATACGCAGTATTTT. Encoded protein: CASSFDFASTDTQYF. The gene calls are TRBV7-2 and TRBJ2-3; D remains ambiguous. Germline V gene data show CDR1 as SGHTA and CDR2 as FQGNSA. This CDR3 spans 15 amino acids. Trimming pared 3 bases from V and 0 bases from J, leaving 10 bases between. The entire variable domain, with the rest obtained from reference TRBV7-2 and TRBJ2-3, is as follows: GAGVSQSPSNKVTEKGKDVELRCDPISGHTALYWYRQSLGQGLEFLIYFQGNSAPDKSGLPSDRFSAERTGGSVSTLTIQRTQQEDSAVYLCASSFDFASTDTQYFGPGTRLTVL.

The chain combines TRBV2 with TRBJ2-7; 7 bases match TRBD1. V dropped 4 bases and J dropped 7; count of bases not matched to a gene: 13. Germline V gene data show CDR1 as SNHLY and CDR2 as FYNNEI. The CDR3 has 15 residues. The DNA of the CDR3 is TGTGCCAGCAGTGGGAGTGGTGGGTCAGGGGGTGAGCAGTACTTC. Protein product: CASSGSGGSGGEQYF.

The V gene is TRBV6-6, the J gene TRBJ1-1, with D hard to call. CDR3 size: 14 residues. Germline V lookup: CDR1 MNHNY, CDR2 SVGAGI (reference sequence). V lost 5 bases to trimming and J lost 1 base, with 11 bases between them. The CDR3 loop reads CASSLRGRNTEAFF. Written as DNA, the CDR3 is TGTGCCAGCAGTCTCCGCGGGAGGAACACTGAAGCTTTCTTT.

The gene calls are TRBV30 and TRBJ1-2; 7 nucleotides line up with TRBD1. Germline loops: CDR1 GTSNPN, CDR2 SVGIG (reference sequence). The CDR3 covers 18 residues. The V segment lost 2 bases and the J segment 6 bases; nucleotides outside the gene matches: 21. As DNA, the CDR3 is TGTGCCTGGAGTACTGACAGGGAAAGGTTTGGTTTGTTGGATGGCTACACCTTC. It specifies CAWSTDRERFGLLDGYTF. Variable domain in full (rest from reference TRBV30 and TRBJ1-2): SQTIHQWPATLVQPVGSPLSLECTVEGTSNPNLYWYRQAAGRGLQLLFYSVGIGQISSEVPQNLSASRPQDRQFILSSKKLLLSDSGFYLCAWSTDRERFGLLDGYTFGSGTRLTVV.